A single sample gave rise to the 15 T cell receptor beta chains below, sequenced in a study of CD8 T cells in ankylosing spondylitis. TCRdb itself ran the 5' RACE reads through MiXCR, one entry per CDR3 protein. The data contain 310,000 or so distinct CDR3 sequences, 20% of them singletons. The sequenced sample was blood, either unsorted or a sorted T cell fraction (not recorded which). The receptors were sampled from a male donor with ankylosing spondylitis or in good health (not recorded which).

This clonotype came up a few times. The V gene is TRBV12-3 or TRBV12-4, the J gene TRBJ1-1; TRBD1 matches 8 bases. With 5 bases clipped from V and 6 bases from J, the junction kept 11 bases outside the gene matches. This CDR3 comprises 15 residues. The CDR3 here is CASSTPQGAGPEAFF. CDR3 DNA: TGTGCCAGCAGTACCCCTCAGGGGGCAGGGCCTGAAGCTTTCTTT.

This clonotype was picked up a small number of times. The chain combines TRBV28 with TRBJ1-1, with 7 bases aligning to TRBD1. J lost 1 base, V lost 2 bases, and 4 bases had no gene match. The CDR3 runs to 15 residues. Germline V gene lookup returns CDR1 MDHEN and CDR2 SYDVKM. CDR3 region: CASSLQDRANTEAFF. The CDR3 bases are TGTGCCAGCAGTTTACAAGACAGGGCGAACACTGAAGCTTTCTTT.

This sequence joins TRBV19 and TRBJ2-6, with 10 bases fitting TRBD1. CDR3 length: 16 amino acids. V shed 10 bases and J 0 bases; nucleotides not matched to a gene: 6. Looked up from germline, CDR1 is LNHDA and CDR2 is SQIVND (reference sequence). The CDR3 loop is CATWDRGGSGANVLTF. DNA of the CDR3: TGTGCCACCTGGGACAGGGGTGGCTCTGGGGCCAACGTCCTGACTTTC.

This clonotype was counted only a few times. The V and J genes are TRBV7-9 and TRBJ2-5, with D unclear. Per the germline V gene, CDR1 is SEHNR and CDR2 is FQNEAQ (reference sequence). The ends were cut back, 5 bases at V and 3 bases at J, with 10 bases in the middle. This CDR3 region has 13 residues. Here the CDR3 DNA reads TGTGCCAGCAGCCCTACGTGGGAAGAGACCCAGTACTTC. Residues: CASSPTWEETQYF.

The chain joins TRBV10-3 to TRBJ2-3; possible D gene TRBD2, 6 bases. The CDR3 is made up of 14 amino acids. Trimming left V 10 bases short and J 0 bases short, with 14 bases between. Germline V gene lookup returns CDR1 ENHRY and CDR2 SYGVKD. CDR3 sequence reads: CAKSRETSTDTQYF. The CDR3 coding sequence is TGTGCCAAATCTCGGGAGACTAGCACAGATACGCAGTATTTT.

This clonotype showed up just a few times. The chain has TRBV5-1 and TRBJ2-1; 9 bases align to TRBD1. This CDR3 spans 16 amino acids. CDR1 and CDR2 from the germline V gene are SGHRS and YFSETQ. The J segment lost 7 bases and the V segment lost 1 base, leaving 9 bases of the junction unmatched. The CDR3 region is CASSLTGGILTNEQFF. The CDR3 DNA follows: TGCGCCAGCAGCTTGACAGGGGGCATACTGACGAATGAGCAGTTCTTC. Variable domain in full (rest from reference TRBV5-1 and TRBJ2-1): KAGVTQTPRYLIKTRGQQVTLSCSPISGHRSVSWYQQTPGQGLQFLFEYFSETQRNKGNFPGRFSGRQFSNSRSEMNVSTLELGDSALYLCASSLTGGILTNEQFFGPGTRLTVL.

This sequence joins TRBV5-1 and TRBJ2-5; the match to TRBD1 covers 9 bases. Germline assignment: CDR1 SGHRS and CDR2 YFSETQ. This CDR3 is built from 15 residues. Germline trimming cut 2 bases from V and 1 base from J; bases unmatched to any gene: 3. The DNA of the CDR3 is TGCGCCAGCAGCTTTGACAGGGGGATCCAAGAGACCCAGTACTTC. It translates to CASSFDRGIQETQYF.

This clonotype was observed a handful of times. CDR3 loop: CSAIAGTSGETQYF. For the CDR3, the DNA is TGCAGTGCTATTGCCGGGACTAGCGGGGAGACCCAGTACTTC. The V gene is TRBV20-1, the J gene TRBJ2-5; 12 bases are a match to TRBD2. V lost 4 bases to trimming and J lost 5 bases; unmatched junction nucleotides: 5. Germline CDR1 is DFQATT and CDR2 is SNEGSKA (reference sequence). The CDR3 covers 14 residues.

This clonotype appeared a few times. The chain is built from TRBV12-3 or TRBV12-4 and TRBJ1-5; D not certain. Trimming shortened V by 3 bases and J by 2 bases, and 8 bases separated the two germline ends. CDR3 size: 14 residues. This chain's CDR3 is CASSFVSGNQPQHF. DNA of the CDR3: TGTGCCAGCAGTTTTGTTTCGGGCAATCAGCCCCAGCATTTT.

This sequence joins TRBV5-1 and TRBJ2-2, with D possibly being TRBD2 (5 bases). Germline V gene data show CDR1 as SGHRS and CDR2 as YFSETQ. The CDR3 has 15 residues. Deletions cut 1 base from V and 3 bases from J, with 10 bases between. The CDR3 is CASSLIGGYTGELFF. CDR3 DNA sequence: TGCGCCAGCAGCTTGATCGGCGGGTACACCGGGGAGCTGTTTTTT.

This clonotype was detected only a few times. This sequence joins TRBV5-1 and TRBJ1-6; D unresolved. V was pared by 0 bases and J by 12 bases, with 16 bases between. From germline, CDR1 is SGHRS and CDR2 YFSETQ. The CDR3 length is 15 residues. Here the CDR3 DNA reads TGCGCCAGCAGCTTGGTCGGGTCCCGGGAAGGACCCCTCCACTTT. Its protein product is CASSLVGSREGPLHF.

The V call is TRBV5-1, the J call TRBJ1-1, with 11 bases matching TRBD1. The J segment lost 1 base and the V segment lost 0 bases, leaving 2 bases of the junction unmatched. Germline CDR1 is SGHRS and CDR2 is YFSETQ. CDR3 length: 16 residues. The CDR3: CASSLEGQGANTEAFF. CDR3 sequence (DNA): TGCGCCAGCAGCTTGGAAGGACAGGGGGCGAACACTGAAGCTTTCTTT.

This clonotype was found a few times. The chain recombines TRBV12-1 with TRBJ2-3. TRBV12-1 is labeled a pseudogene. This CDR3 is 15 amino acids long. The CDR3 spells CASSPVSVGADTQYF. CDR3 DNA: TGTGCCAGCAGCCCCGTAAGTGTTGGGGCAGATACGCAGTATTTT.

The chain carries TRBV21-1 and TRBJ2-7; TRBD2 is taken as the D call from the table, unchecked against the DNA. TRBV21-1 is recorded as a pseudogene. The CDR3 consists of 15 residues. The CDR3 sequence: CASSKRSRALYEQYV. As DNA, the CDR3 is TGTGCCAGCAGCAAAAGGAGCAGGGCCCTCTACGAGCAGTACGTC.

CDR3 loop: CASSSTGEKVQYF. The CDR3 DNA reads TGTGCCAGCAGTTCGACAGGGGAGAAGGTTCAGTACTTC. The J gene is TRBJ2-4, the V gene TRBV12-3 or TRBV12-4, with 8 bases lining up with TRBD1. This CDR3 spans 13 amino acids. The V gene end was trimmed by 4 bases and the J gene end by 11 bases; junction bases not matched to a gene: 7.